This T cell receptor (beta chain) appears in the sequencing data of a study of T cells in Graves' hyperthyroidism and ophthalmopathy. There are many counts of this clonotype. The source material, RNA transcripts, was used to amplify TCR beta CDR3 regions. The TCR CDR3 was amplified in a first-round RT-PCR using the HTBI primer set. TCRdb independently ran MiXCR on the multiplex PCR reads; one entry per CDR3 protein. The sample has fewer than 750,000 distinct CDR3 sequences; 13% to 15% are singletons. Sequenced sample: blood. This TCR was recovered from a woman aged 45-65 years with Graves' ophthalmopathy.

Written as DNA, the CDR3 is TGTGCCAGCTCACCGTCCGGGACAGGGGAATATAGCAATCAGCCCCAGCATTTT. Translation gives CASSPSGTGEYSNQPQHF. The genes are TRBV18 and TRBJ1-5; 10 positions match TRBD1. CDR3 size: 18 residues. V was pared by 3 bases and J by 0 bases, with 8 bases of the junction left unmatched. Germline V lookup: CDR1 KGHSH, CDR2 LQKENI.